Sequencing of this T cell receptor (beta chain) was carried out in a study of T cells expressing NK-cell markers. Study-level background: Of eight sequenced donors, seven were HCMV-seropositive and one HCMV-seronegative.

The authors generated TCR beta cDNA through 5'RACE template switching with UMIs. TCRdb re-called the 5' RACE reads and shows each CDR3 protein once, DNA omitted. The sample spans 250,000 or so distinct CDR3 sequences; the ten largest clones claim around 4%. Sequenced sample: blood T cells: a sorted CD56 or NKG2C T cell subset, CD4+ or CD8+ T cells, or bulk PBMC T cells (not recorded which). The sequence came from a woman aged 18 to 75 in good health.

This CDR3 is CASTRTVPGYEQYF. The J gene is TRBJ2-7, the V gene TRBV12-3 or TRBV12-4; lacking DNA, the TRBD2 call made by TCRdb goes unchecked. CDR3 size: 14 residues.